This T cell receptor beta chain was captured by sequencing in a study of T cell responses to AZD1222 COVID-19 vaccine. This CDR3 is 12 amino acids long. V lost 11 bases to trimming and J lost 6 bases, with 16 bases between them. Germline CDR1 SNHLY, CDR2 FYNNEI. Sequencing used immunoSEQ multiplex PCR; TCRdb keeps in-frame clones, though not all of them. The sample contains more than 100,000 clones, less than 95% of which appear only once. Study-wide points: Repertoires were obtained only post-peak T cell response. Most donors were white British and more were female, and clonal diversity was possibly underestimated.

To note about this clone: No antigen is known for it.

The source material was peripheral blood, sampled on day 0 of AZD1222 vaccination. The chain carries TRBV2 and TRBJ1-2, with no clear D. This sequence originates from an adult in good health. CDR3 DNA sequence: TGTGCCGATTCCCTGGGAAGGGATGGCTACACCTTC. It is translated as CADSLGRDGYTF.